Each of the 25 T cell receptor beta chains below was sequenced from the same sample in a study of T-cell memory formation after mild COVID-19. TCRdb re-called the 5' RACE reads with MiXCR, one entry per CDR3 protein. The sample carries approximately 46,000 distinct CDR3 sequences, 12% recorded once. Specimen: PBMCs or a T cell subset sorted from them (not recorded which). These receptors all come from a man aged 18 to 29 who had mild COVID-19 (a few samples of this study predate the infection). Cell type and time point are not known.

This clonotype turned up a few times. The chain combines TRBV5-1 with TRBJ1-2; D remains unclear. Trimming cost V 5 bases and J 3 bases, with 11 bases left between them. The CDR3 is 13 amino acids. Germline V gives CDR1 SGHRS, CDR2 YFSETQ. CDR3 region: CASSFDGYYGYTF. The CDR3 DNA is TGCGCCAGCAGTTTCGACGGGTACTATGGCTACACCTTC. The complete variable domain, with remaining parts taken from reference TRBV5-1 and TRBJ1-2, reads KAGVTQTPRYLIKTRGQQVTLSCSPISGHRSVSWYQQTPGQGLQFLFEYFSETQRNKGNFPGRFSGRQFSNSRSEMNVSTLELGDSALYLCASSFDGYYGYTFGSGTRLTVV.

This chain links TRBV15 with TRBJ2-2, with a tentative D call TRBD1 (6 bases). Looked up from germline, CDR1 is LNHNV and CDR2 is YYDKDF (reference sequence). V lost 0 bases, J lost 7 bases, and 15 bases lay in between. This CDR3 region has 16 residues. The CDR3 loop reads CATSRDRQGLGGELFF. In nucleotides, the CDR3 is TGTGCCACCAGCAGAGATCGGCAGGGGTTGGGCGGGGAGCTGTTTTTT.

V is TRBV2 and J is TRBJ2-1, with D perhaps matching TRBD2 (7 bases). The germline gives CDR1 SNHLY, CDR2 FYNNEI. The CDR3 is made up of 16 amino acids. Trimming stripped 2 bases from V and 2 bases from J, with 13 bases between. The CDR3 region is CASSERGARTYNEQFF. Here the CDR3 DNA reads TGTGCCAGCAGTGAACGGGGGGCAAGGACCTACAATGAGCAGTTCTTC.

This clonotype has ten or more counts. This rearrangement joins TRBV6-5 to TRBJ1-1; D is unclear. Germline assignment: CDR1 MNHEY and CDR2 SVGAGI. V was shortened by 1 base and J by 4 bases, with 7 bases between the two germline ends. The CDR3 runs to 13 residues. CDR3 DNA: TGTGCCAGCAGTTACTACCCCCGCACTGAAGCTTTCTTT. It specifies CASSYYPRTEAFF.

The rearrangement joins TRBV29-1 to TRBJ2-3; perhaps TRBD1 as D (7 bases). Trimming removed 3 bases at V and 0 bases at J, with 19 bases between. Germline-derived CDR1 and CDR2 are SQVTM and ANQGSEA. This CDR3 comprises 17 residues. CDR3 amino acids: CSVDGGGQSASTDTQYF. In DNA, the CDR3 is TGCAGCGTTGACGGAGGGGGCCAAAGTGCTAGCACAGATACGCAGTATTTT.

This clonotype was observed a handful of times. The chain joins TRBV27 to TRBJ2-7; D may be TRBD1 (6 bases). Germline loops: CDR1 MNHEY, CDR2 SMNVEV (reference sequence). This CDR3 comprises 15 residues. Trimming took 5 bases from V and 5 from J, leaving 19 bases between them. The CDR3 loop reads CASSLGQKKRNEQYF. The CDR3 DNA reads TGTGCCAGCAGTCTAGGACAGAAAAAGCGTAACGAGCAGTACTTC.

The table lists this clonotype with a few counts. The chain links TRBV10-1 to TRBJ2-3; possible D gene TRBD1, 6 bases. The CDR3 loop spans 15 amino acids. V gave up 3 bases and J gave up 2 bases, with 12 bases separating them. Germline V gene data show CDR1 as WNHNN and CDR2 as SYGVQD (reference sequence). The CDR3 loop reads CASSEWTDTTDTQYF. DNA of the CDR3: TGCGCCAGCAGTGAATGGACAGACACCACAGATACGCAGTATTTT.

In nucleotides, the CDR3 is TGTGCCAGCAGCTTAAGACAGACTCAGCCCCACTTCGTAGCTTTCTTT. This sequence encodes CASSLRQTQPHFVAFF. This chain joins TRBV11-2 and TRBJ1-1; D possibly corresponds to TRBD1 (5 bases). Trimming shortened V by 2 bases and J by 10 bases, and 23 bases separated the two germline ends. This CDR3 is 16 amino acids long. Germline CDR1 reads SGHAT; CDR2 reads FQNNGV.

This clonotype was recorded a few times. This sequence joins TRBV20-1 and TRBJ1-6; D remains unclear. This CDR3 spans 16 amino acids. V lost 0 bases to trimming and J lost 6 bases, with 15 bases between them. The germline CDR1 and CDR2 sequences are DFQATT and SNEGSKA (reference sequence). CDR3 bases: TGCAGTGCTAGAGATTCGAGAGGCGGCGGTAATTCACCCCTCCACTTT. It encodes CSARDSRGGGNSPLHF.

This clonotype was detected only a few times. The chain joins TRBV5-1 to TRBJ2-2, with D perhaps matching TRBD1 or TRBD2 (5 bases each). Deletions cut 0 bases from V and 6 bases from J, with 15 bases between. CDR1 and CDR2 from the germline V gene are SGHRS and YFSETQ. The CDR3 runs to 16 residues. CDR3 protein: CASSLVFNRGPGELFF. The CDR3 bases are TGCGCCAGCAGCTTGGTCTTTAATAGGGGACCCGGGGAGCTGTTTTTT. The full variable domain, rest sourced from reference TRBV5-1 and TRBJ2-2, is KAGVTQTPRYLIKTRGQQVTLSCSPISGHRSVSWYQQTPGQGLQFLFEYFSETQRNKGNFPGRFSGRQFSNSRSEMNVSTLELGDSALYLCASSLVFNRGPGELFFGEGSRLTVL.

This clonotype was picked up a small number of times. J is TRBJ2-2 and V is TRBV7-3, with TRBD2 as a possible D gene (7 bases). The V gene's germline CDR1 is SGHTA and CDR2 FQGTGA. The V end lost 5 bases, the J end lost 6 bases, and 16 bases lay between the germline ends. The CDR3 loop spans 15 amino acids. CDR3: CASSPWGGVAGELFF. The DNA of the CDR3 is TGTGCCAGCAGCCCCTGGGGGGGCGTCGCCGGGGAGCTGTTTTTT.

The CDR3 nucleotides are TGTGCCAGCACAAGGGGGAACACTGAAGCTTTCTTT. Protein sequence: CASTRGNTEAFF. The chain employs TRBV28 and TRBJ1-1; possibly TRBD1 for D (5 bases). This CDR3 region has 12 residues. CDR1 is MDHEN, CDR2 SYDVKM, per germline. The V and J ends lost 7 bases and 1 base respectively, with 7 bases between them.

This clonotype has just a few counts. The genes are TRBV5-8 and TRBJ1-5; unclear D gene. Germline V lookup: CDR1 SGHTS, CDR2 YDEGEE. Deletions cut 4 bases from V and 6 bases from J, with 17 bases between. This CDR3 contains 15 residues. The DNA for the CDR3 is TGTGCCAGCAGCCAGCGTATTTGGGGAGTTCAGCCCCAGCATTTT. As protein: CASSQRIWGVQPQHF.

This clonotype was seen only a few times. The chain combines TRBV7-2 with TRBJ2-1; the match to TRBD2 covers 11 bases. From germline, CDR1 is SGHTA and CDR2 FQGNSA. The CDR3 length is 17 residues. The junction had 5 bases not matched to a gene; V was cut back by 1 base and J by 3 bases. The CDR3 DNA follows: TGTGCCAGCAGCTTAGTGTCTAGCGGGGGGTTCTACAATGAGCAGTTCTTC. Translated, it gives CASSLVSSGGFYNEQFF. Full variable domain (outside the CDR3, taken from reference TRBV7-2 and TRBJ2-1): GAGVSQSPSNKVTEKGKDVELRCDPISGHTALYWYRQSLGQGLEFLIYFQGNSAPDKSGLPSDRFSAERTGGSVSTLTIQRTQQEDSAVYLCASSLVSSGGFYNEQFFGPGTRLTVL.

There are many counts of this clonotype. CDR3 DNA: TGTGCCAGCAGCCATGGACAGGGGCCGAGCACAGATACGCAGTATTTT. Its translation: CASSHGQGPSTDTQYF. The rearrangement joins TRBV4-2 to TRBJ2-3, with 9 bases identical to TRBD1. V shed 3 bases, J shed 0 bases, and the junction held 4 bases outside the gene matches. Germline-derived CDR1 and CDR2 are LGHNA and YNFKEQ. The CDR3 runs 16 residues.

The rearrangement joins TRBV5-6 to TRBJ2-5, with D possibly matching TRBD1 (6 bases). V dropped 0 bases and J dropped 3 bases, with 9 bases sitting between them. Germline V gene sequence: CDR1 SGHDT, CDR2 YYEEEE. The CDR3 is 14 amino acids. The CDR3 DNA is TGTGCCAGCAGCTTGGACCGACAGGAAGAGACCCAGTACTTC. It yields the protein CASSLDRQEETQYF.

This clonotype was recorded at least ten times. The V call is TRBV29-1, the J call TRBJ1-2, with D unresolved. The CDR3 is 14 residues long. V lost 3 bases, J lost 2 bases, and 13 bases lay in between. In germline, CDR1 is SQVTM, CDR2 ANQGSEA. The CDR3 loop is CSVERGIENYGYTF. The CDR3 DNA is TGCAGCGTTGAGAGAGGTATTGAAAACTATGGCTACACCTTC.

The rearrangement uses TRBV7-2 and TRBJ2-7; D gene unclear. The CDR3 is 13 amino acids. Trimming removed 0 bases at V and 6 bases at J, with 9 bases between. Germline-derived CDR1 and CDR2 are SGHTA and FQGNSA. This CDR3 reads CASSLAQAGEQYF. The CDR3 DNA is TGTGCCAGCAGCTTAGCGCAAGCCGGCGAGCAGTACTTC.

This clonotype was detected only a few times. The V gene is TRBV7-3, the J gene TRBJ2-3; no clear D. V lost 5 bases, J lost 1 base, and 10 bases lay in between. In germline, CDR1 is SGHTA, CDR2 FQGTGA. This CDR3 contains 14 residues. This chain's CDR3 is CASSPVGGTDTQYF. The CDR3, as DNA: TGTGCCAGCAGCCCAGTTGGGGGCACAGATACGCAGTATTTT.

A remark on this clonotype: One junction end does not reproduce the germline sequence, and a read error may be involved. The rearrangement uses TRBV12-3 or TRBV12-4 and TRBJ2-2, with TRBD2 identical over 9 bases. CDR3 length: 14 amino acids. The CDR3 DNA follows: TGTGCCAGCAGTCTAGCGGGGTGGTCCGGGGAGCTGTTTTTT. It encodes CASSLAGWSGELFF.

The chain joins TRBV5-5 to TRBJ2-3; 10 bases are a match to TRBD2. V was pared by 6 bases and J by 9 bases, with 13 bases of the junction left unmatched. The CDR3 extends over 15 amino acids. Germline assignment: CDR1 SGHKS and CDR2 YYEKEE (reference sequence). This CDR3 reads CASTSGTSDWGTQYF. CDR3 DNA sequence: TGTGCCAGCACCTCCGGGACTAGCGACTGGGGCACGCAGTATTTT. The variable domain in full, with the rest retrieved from reference TRBV5-5 and TRBJ2-3, is DAGVTQSPTHLIKTRGQQVTLRCSPISGHKSVSWYQQVLGQGPQFIFQYYEKEERGRGNFPDRFSARQFPNYSSELNVNALLLGDSALYLCASTSGTSDWGTQYFGPGTRLTVL.

A few counts support this clonotype. The chain joins TRBV7-2 to TRBJ2-7; unclear D gene. V was trimmed by 2 bases and J by 5 bases, leaving 19 bases between them. The CDR3 is 16 amino acids. The germline CDR1 and CDR2 sequences are SGHTA and FQGNSA. The CDR3 loop reads CASSLQAAGSFHEQYF. Here the CDR3 DNA reads TGTGCCAGCAGCTTACAGGCGGCAGGAAGTTTCCACGAGCAGTACTTC.

This clonotype was detected a few times. The chain combines TRBV15 with TRBJ1-2, with 7 bases lining up with TRBD1. The CDR3 is 14 residues long. Germline V gene lookup returns CDR1 LNHNV and CDR2 YYDKDF (reference sequence). V dropped 5 bases and J dropped 8; count of bases not matched to a gene: 11. CDR3 sequence reads: CATSARQGLWGYTF. DNA of the CDR3: TGTGCCACCAGCGCCCGACAGGGCCTGTGGGGCTACACCTTC.

This clonotype was counted once. A junction end diverges from the germline sequence, so it may reflect a read error. This chain connects TRBV7-9 to TRBJ2-3; tentative D call: TRBD1 (6 bases). Germline V lookup: CDR1 SEHNR, CDR2 FQNEAQ (reference sequence). This CDR3 is 15 amino acids long. CDR3 region: CAGSSNREVTDTQYF. In DNA form, the CDR3 reads TGTGCCGGCAGCTCCAACAGGGAAGTCACAGATACGCAGTATTTT.

The chain has TRBV9 and TRBJ2-5; 7 nucleotides match TRBD1. V was pared by 3 bases and J by 5 bases, with 10 bases of the junction left unmatched. The CDR3 totals 15 residues. Germline V gene lookup returns CDR1 SGDLS and CDR2 YYNGEE. As DNA, the CDR3 is TGTGCCAGCAGCGCAGACACAGGGGCAAGGGAGACCCAGTACTTC. This gives the protein CASSADTGARETQYF.